This TCR beta chain came from a study of long-term antiretroviral therapy in people with HIV. Runs used v3.0 of the immunoSEQ assay and were done at survey level. Sequencing of each sample targeted roughly 35,000-55,000 T-cell genomes. Sequenced by immunoSEQ multiplex PCR; TCRdb stores in-frame clones only, minus some. The sample holds some 35,000 clones, approximately 95% seen once. Germline CDR1 SGHKS, CDR2 YYEKEE (reference sequence). The CDR3 is 16 residues long. Trimming stripped 2 bases from V and 0 bases from J, with 12 bases between. Findings and caveats of the study: Diversity rose after ART but stayed below transplant donor controls. Dominating the repertoire at all time points were the clones that expanded before ART. Blood sampling spanned 2004 to 2017, possibly under older ART regimens.

With regard to this clone: Its antigen is undetermined.

This TCR came from a woman between 45 and 60 years old with HIV. The chain uses TRBV5-5 and TRBJ1-5; D ambiguous. The sequenced sample was unsorted PBMCs, obtained just over 5 years after starting antiretroviral therapy. The CDR3: CASSLRALYSNQPQHF. CDR3 DNA: TGTGCCAGCAGCTTAAGGGCCTTATATAGCAATCAGCCCCAGCATTTT.